This note documents a single TCR beta chain sequence. The antigen remains undetermined. The entry originates in a study of cytomegalovirus exposure and HLA in healthy donors. Turning to the study itself: An earlier analysis identified some 110 million unique TCR beta sequences in about 170 million T cells. Whole-study results and caveats: Exclusion as indistinguishable affected some V segments, including TRBV6-2 and TRBV6-3.

From germline, CDR1 is MRHNA and CDR2 SNTAGT. Deletions cut 8 bases from V and 5 bases from J, with 18 bases between. The CDR3 has 15 amino acids. 60 Vbeta and 13 Jbeta primers were used in PCR. Libraries were prepared by immunoSEQ multiplex PCR; TCRdb keeps only in-frame clonotypes and omits some of them. The sample has 170,000 or so clones; 80% to 85% are singletons. This chain links TRBV6-4 with TRBJ1-4; maybe TRBD1 (6 bases). This TCR was recovered from a man aged 18 to 30 in good health and CMV-seronegative. The specimen was PBMCs. The DNA for the CDR3 is TGTGCCAGCCTCTACCAACAGGGTACGAATGAAAAACTGTTTTTT. Encoded protein: CASLYQQGTNEKLFF.